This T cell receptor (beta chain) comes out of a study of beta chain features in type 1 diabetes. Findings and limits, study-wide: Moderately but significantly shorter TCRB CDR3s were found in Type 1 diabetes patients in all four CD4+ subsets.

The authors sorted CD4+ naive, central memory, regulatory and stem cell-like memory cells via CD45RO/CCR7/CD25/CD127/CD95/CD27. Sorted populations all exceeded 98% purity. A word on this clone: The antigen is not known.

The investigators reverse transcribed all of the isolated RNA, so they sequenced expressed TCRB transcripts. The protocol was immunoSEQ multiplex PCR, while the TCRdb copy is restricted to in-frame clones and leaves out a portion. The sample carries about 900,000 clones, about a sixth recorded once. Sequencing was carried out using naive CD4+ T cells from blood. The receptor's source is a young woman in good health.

Here the CDR3 reads CASSPPTSGSRTDTQYF. The CDR3, as DNA: TGTGCCAGCAGTCCTCCGACTAGCGGGAGCCGCACAGATACGCAGTATTTT. The chain is built from TRBV28 and TRBJ2-3; 12 nucleotides agree with TRBD2. Germline V gene lookup returns CDR1 MDHEN and CDR2 SYDVKM. With 5 bases clipped from V and 1 base from J, the junction kept 7 bases outside the gene matches. This CDR3 has 17 residues.